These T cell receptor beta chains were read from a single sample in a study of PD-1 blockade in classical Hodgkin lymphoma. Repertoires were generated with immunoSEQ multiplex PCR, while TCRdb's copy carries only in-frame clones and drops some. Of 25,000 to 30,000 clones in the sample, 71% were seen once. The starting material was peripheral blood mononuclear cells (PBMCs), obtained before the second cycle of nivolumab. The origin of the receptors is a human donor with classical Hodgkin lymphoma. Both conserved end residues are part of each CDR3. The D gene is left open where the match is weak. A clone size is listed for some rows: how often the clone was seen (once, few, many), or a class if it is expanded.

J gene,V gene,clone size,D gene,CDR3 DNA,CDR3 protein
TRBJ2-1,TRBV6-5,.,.,TGTGCCAGCAGTTACCCCTCATCGAATGAGCAGTTCTTC,CASSYPSSNEQFF
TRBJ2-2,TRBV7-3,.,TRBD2,TGTGCCAGCAGCTTTAGCGGGGGCCTCACCGGGGAGCTGTTTTTT,CASSFSGGLTGELFF
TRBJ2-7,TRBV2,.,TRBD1,TGTGCCAGCAGTGAAGCGTGGACAGGGAAAGGCTACGAGCAGTACTTC,CASSEAWTGKGYEQYF
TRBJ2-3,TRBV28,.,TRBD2,TGTGCCAGCAGACCTAGCGGGGGTAACACAGATACGCAGTATTTT,CASRPSGGNTDTQYF
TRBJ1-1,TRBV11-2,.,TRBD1,TGTGCCAGCAGCTTGGTTGACGGGACAGGGGAAGCTTTCTTT,CASSLVDGTGEAFF
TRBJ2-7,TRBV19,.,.,TGTGCCAGCTCAAGGGACTCATCCACCTACGAGCAGTACTTC,CASSRDSSTYEQYF
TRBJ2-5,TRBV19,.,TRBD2,TGTGCCAGTAGTCGAGCGGGGGGGCCAGAGACCCAGTACTTC,CASSRAGGPETQYF
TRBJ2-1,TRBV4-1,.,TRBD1,TGCGCCAGCAGCCTAAGGGGGACAGGGAGCTCCTACAATGAGCAGTTCTTC,CASSLRGTGSSYNEQFF
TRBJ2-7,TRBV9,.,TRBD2,TGTGCCAGCAGCGCAACTAGCGGGGGCTACGAGCAGTACTTC,CASSATSGGYEQYF
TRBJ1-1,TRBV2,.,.,TGTGCCAGCAGTGAAATTCTGCGGAGCGAGAACACTGAAGCTTTCTTT,CASSEILRSENTEAFF
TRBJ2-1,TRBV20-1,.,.,TGCAGTGCTAGAGATCTCGATGAGCAGTTCTTC,CSARDLDEQFF
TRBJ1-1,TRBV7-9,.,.,TGTGCCAGCAGCTTAGTGCGTGAAGAAGCTTTCTTT,CASSLVREEAFF
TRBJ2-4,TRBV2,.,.,TGTGCCAGCAGTGAAGGGGGACTAGCCAAAAACATTCAGTACTTC,CASSEGGLAKNIQYF
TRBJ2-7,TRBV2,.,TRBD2,TGTGCCAGCAGGGCTGAGCAGGCCGGACTAGCGGGGGGTTACGAGCAGTACTTC,CASRAEQAGLAGGYEQYF
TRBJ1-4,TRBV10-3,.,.,TGTGCCATCAGTTCCCCGAGTGTTAATGAAAAACTGTTTTTT,CAISSPSVNEKLFF
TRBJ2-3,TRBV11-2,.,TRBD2,TGTGCCAGCAGCTTAGTCTGGGGACTAGCGGTAGATACGCAGTATTTT,CASSLVWGLAVDTQYF
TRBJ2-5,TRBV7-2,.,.,TGTGCCAGCAGCTTCAGGGTGGAGACCCAGTACTTC,CASSFRVETQYF
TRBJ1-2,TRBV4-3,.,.,TGCGCCAGCAGCCAAGAAGCGACCTTACAAGCTAACTATGGCTACACCTTC,CASSQEATLQANYGYTF
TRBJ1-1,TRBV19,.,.,TGTGCCAGTAGTATCATGCCCCCAGGGAACACTGAAGCTTTCTTT,CASSIMPPGNTEAFF
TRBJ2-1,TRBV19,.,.,TGTGCCAGTAGTTTAGGGGGGGGCTCTGAGCAGTTCTTC,CASSLGGGSEQFF
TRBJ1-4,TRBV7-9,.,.,TGTGCCAGCAGCTTTGTGGGGGACGGAGGAGAAAAACTGTTTTTT,CASSFVGDGGEKLFF
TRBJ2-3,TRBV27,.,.,TGTGCCAGCAGTCCCCCGGGGGTGACAGATACGCAGTATTTT,CASSPPGVTDTQYF
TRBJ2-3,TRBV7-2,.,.,TGTGCCAGCAGCTTAGGGGGGGCCGGGGGTACGCAGTATTTT,CASSLGGAGGTQYF
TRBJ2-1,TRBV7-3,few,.,TGTGCCAGCAGCCCCTCGACATTCCTGGGGTACAATGAGCAGTTCTTC,CASSPSTFLGYNEQFF
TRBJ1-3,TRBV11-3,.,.,TGTGCCAGCAGCGCTCGGAACTCTGGAAACACCATATATTTT,CASSARNSGNTIYF
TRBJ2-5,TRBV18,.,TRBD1,TGTGCCAGCTCAGAGGGACAGGGCGTCTACGAGACCCAGTACTTC,CASSEGQGVYETQYF
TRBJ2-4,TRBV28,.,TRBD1,TGTGCCAGCAGTTTAAATCCCGGGACAGGGGGTAACATTCAGTACTTC,CASSLNPGTGGNIQYF
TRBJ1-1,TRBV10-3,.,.,TGTGCCATCAGTGAGTCGAGAGGGTCGAGCACTGAAGCTTTCTTT,CAISESRGSSTEAFF
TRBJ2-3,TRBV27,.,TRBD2,TGTGCCAGCAGTTTGCAAGGGTCTTTAGCGGGGGCCCCCACAGATACGCAGTATTTT,CASSLQGSLAGAPTDTQYF
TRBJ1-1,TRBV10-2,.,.,TGCGCCAGCAGTTATGTAAAGACTGAAGCTTTCTTT,CASSYVKTEAFF
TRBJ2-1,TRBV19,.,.,TGTGCCAGTAGTACGAGGACTGACTACAATGAGCAGTTCTTC,CASSTRTDYNEQFF
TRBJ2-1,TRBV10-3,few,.,TGTGCCATCAGCAGCCACGAGACAGCCATCAATGAGCAGTTCTTC,CAISSHETAINEQFF
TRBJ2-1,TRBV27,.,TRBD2,TGTGCCAGCAGCGGGGGGGCCCTCTACAATGAGCAGTTCTTC,CASSGGALYNEQFF
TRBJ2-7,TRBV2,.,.,TGTGCCACAGGGGAAGGGGGTACTCCCAGCTCCTACGAGCAGTACTTC,CATGEGGTPSSYEQYF
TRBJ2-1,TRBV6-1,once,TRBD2,TGTGCCAGCAGACAGCGGGGGGGCCCCGATGAGCAGTTCTTC,CASRQRGGPDEQFF
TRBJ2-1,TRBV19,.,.,TGTGCCAGTAGTAATCTTGGGGCGGGGACACGCAATGAGCAGTTCTTC,CASSNLGAGTRNEQFF
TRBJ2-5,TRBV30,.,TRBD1,TGTGCCTGGAGTGTAGACCCGGGACAGGGGGGTGAGACCCAGTACTTC,CAWSVDPGQGGETQYF
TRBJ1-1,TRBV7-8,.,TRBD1,TGTGCCAGCAGCCCATGGGGACAGGGGGCTTATGAAGCTTTCTTT,CASSPWGQGAYEAFF
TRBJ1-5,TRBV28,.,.,TGTGCCAGCAGCCCCCGAGACGGTCCCAATCAGCCCCAGCATTTT,CASSPRDGPNQPQHF
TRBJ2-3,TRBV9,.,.,TGTGCCAGCAGCGTAGGAGGAGGGAGCACAGATACGCAGTATTTT,CASSVGGGSTDTQYF
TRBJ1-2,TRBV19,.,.,TGTGCCAGTAGTATACAGCTACGCGGGGGCTACACCTTC,CASSIQLRGGYTF
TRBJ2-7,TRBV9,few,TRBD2,TGTGCCAGCAGCGTAGACGGGGGGGACTTATACGAGCAGTACTTC,CASSVDGGDLYEQYF
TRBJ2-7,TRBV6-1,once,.,TGTGCCAGCAGTCCGGGTGGGGTAAGAGAGCAGTACTTC,CASSPGGVREQYF
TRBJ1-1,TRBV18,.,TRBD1,TGTGCGAATTCCAGGGGGCAGAACACTGAAGCTTTCTTT,CANSRGQNTEAFF
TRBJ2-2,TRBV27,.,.,TGTGCCAGCAGTGTCGGGCCACTGCAGGCCGGGGAGCTGTTTTTT,CASSVGPLQAGELFF
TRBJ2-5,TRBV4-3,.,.,TGCGCCAGCAGCCAAGTTAAGCAGGGGTTGTCAGACGTCCAAGAGACCCAGTACTTC,CASSQVKQGLSDVQETQYF
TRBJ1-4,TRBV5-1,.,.,TGCGCCAGCAGCCCTTTACAGGCAACTAATGAAAAACTGTTTTTT,CASSPLQATNEKLFF
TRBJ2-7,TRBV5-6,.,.,TGTGCCAGCAGCCTCCGGGACAACTCCTACGAGCAGTACTTC,CASSLRDNSYEQYF
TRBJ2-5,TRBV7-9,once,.,TGTGCCAGCAGCTCCCGACTACCCCAAGAGACCCAGTACTTC,CASSSRLPQETQYF
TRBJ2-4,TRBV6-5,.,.,TGTGCCAGCAGTTACGCCGGCGGAAGAAACATTCAGTACTTC,CASSYAGGRNIQYF
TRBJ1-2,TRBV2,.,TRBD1,TGTGCCAGCAGTATCGATACAGGGGGCTATGGCTACACCTTC,CASSIDTGGYGYTF
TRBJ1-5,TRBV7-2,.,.,TGTGCCAGCAGCCGGGAAAGATATCAGCCCCAGCATTTT,CASSRERYQPQHF
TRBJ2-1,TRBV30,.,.,TGTGCCTGGAGTGTACGAGGGGGTCCTAATGAGCAGTTCTTC,CAWSVRGGPNEQFF
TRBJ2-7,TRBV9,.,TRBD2,TGTGCCAGCATCACAGCGGGGGACTCCTACGAGCAGTACTTC,CASITAGDSYEQYF